The 6 T cell receptor beta chains below come from one sample, sequenced in a study of T cells in Graves' hyperthyroidism and ophthalmopathy. Amplification of TCR beta CDR3 regions was performed using RNA transcripts as template. First-round RT-PCR targeting the TCR CDR3 was performed with the HTBI primer set. TCRdb reanalysed the multiplex PCR reads using MiXCR and keeps one entry per CDR3 protein. Among roughly 570,000 distinct CDR3 sequences listed, 35% to 55% were seen once. The specimen was peripheral blood or thyroid tissue (not recorded which). The receptors were gathered from an adult woman with Graves' disease, either hyperthyroidism or ophthalmopathy (not recorded which).

The chain employs TRBV4-3 and TRBJ2-7; D might be TRBD1 (6 bases). The V end was cut by 3 bases, the J end by 6 bases, with 12 bases between. CDR3 length equals 13 residues. Looked up from germline, CDR1 is LGHNA and CDR2 is YSLEER. The CDR3 region has the DNA TGCGCCAGCAGCCAGCTTGGCAGGGGCGAGCAGTACTTC. Protein: CASSQLGRGEQYF.

The rearrangement joins TRBV6-5 to TRBJ2-5, with D possibly being TRBD2 (6 bases). The CDR3 loop spans 14 amino acids. Deletions cut 5 bases from V and 5 bases from J, with 15 bases between. Germline assignment: CDR1 MNHEY and CDR2 SVGAGI. For the CDR3, the DNA is TGTGCCAGCAGTCAAGCCGGGGCGGGGGAGACCCAGTACTTC. Translating gives CASSQAGAGETQYF.

This clonotype was observed at least ten times. The chain has TRBV5-1 and TRBJ1-5; D may be TRBD1 (6 bases). Trimming pared 4 bases from V and 1 base from J, leaving 18 bases between. In germline, CDR1 is SGHRS, CDR2 YFSETQ. This CDR3 spans 17 amino acids. Here the CDR3 DNA reads TGCGCCAGCAGCCAGTTTGGGGGGCCGTACAGCAATCAGCCCCAGCATTTT. The encoded protein is CASSQFGGPYSNQPQHF.

This clonotype occurred many times. The rearrangement uses TRBV4-1 and TRBJ2-7; D remains ambiguous. The CDR3 extends over 14 amino acids. The germline CDR1 and CDR2 sequences are MGHRA and YSYEKL. V shed 0 bases and J shed 5 bases, with 11 bases lying between them. CDR3 bases: TGCGCCAGCAGCCAAGAAGGCGGCTATCACGAGCAGTACTTC. Its protein product is CASSQEGGYHEQYF.

The chain carries TRBV15 and TRBJ1-4, with 7 nucleotides matching TRBD1. Trimming took 4 bases from V and 3 from J; bases not matched to a gene: 5. Per the germline V gene, CDR1 is LNHNV and CDR2 is YYDKDF (reference sequence). CDR3 length equals 15 residues. In nucleotides, the CDR3 is TGTGCCACCAGCACAGACAGGGCAGCTAATGAAAAACTGTTTTTT. Translating it yields CATSTDRAANEKLFF.

This clonotype has just one count. The rearrangement links TRBV7-8 to TRBJ2-7; 8 bases map to TRBD1. V was pared by 5 bases and J by 0 bases, with 6 bases of the junction left unmatched. The CDR3 contains 15 residues. Germline V gene data show CDR1 as SGHVS and CDR2 as FQNEAQ. The DNA for the CDR3 is TGTGCCAGCAGCCTGAGGACAGGGAACTCCTACGAGCAGTACTTC. It codes for CASSLRTGNSYEQYF.